This TCR beta chain was identified during a study of CD8+ T cells in alopecia areata. Study in general: The SALT score measured affected scalp surface percentage in treated patients.

General study results and limits: The study found tofacitinib significantly decreased scalp clonality and expanded CD8+ clones among the top 100.

The count of this clone is one. Its target is not known. Specified treatment: oral pan-JAK inhibitor, 5-10 mg twice daily. RNA, once extracted, was reverse transcribed into cDNA for use as the sequencing template. Sequenced by immunoSEQ multiplex PCR; TCRdb stores in-frame clones only, minus some. This table holds around 140,000 clones, 86% found once. The V gene's germline CDR1 is SGHVS and CDR2 FQNEAQ. J was trimmed by 1 base and V by 7 bases; bases with no gene match: 11. This CDR3 has 16 amino acids. The rearrangement links TRBV7-8 to TRBJ2-7; 9 bases are a match to TRBD1. This sample comprised CD8+ T cells sorted from blood, obtained at week 4, from a patient treated with tofacitinib. The sequence derives from a human donor with alopecia areata. The CDR3 is CASIPWDRDPSYEQYF. CDR3 DNA: TGTGCCAGCATCCCTTGGGACAGGGACCCATCCTACGAGCAGTACTTC.